Below, 8 T cell receptor beta chains from the same sample are listed, as sequenced in a study of blood T cell repertoires in COVID-19. Sequencing used immunoSEQ multiplex PCR; TCRdb keeps in-frame clones, though not all of them. This table holds approximately 270,000 clones, 75% to 90% found once. Material: PBMCs or T cells enriched from blood (not recorded which). The source of these receptors is a woman in her 30s with acute COVID-19.

The chain is built from TRBV27 and TRBJ2-3; 15 positions agree with TRBD2. Germline V gene lookup returns CDR1 MNHEY and CDR2 SMNVEV (reference sequence). This CDR3 has 16 residues. Trimming removed 5 bases from V and 5 bases from J; junction bases left unmatched: 5. The CDR3 is CASSPRGLAGGDTQYF. CDR3 sequence (DNA): TGTGCCAGCAGTCCACGGGGACTAGCGGGAGGAGATACGCAGTATTTT.

The genes are TRBV12-3 or TRBV12-4 and TRBJ2-2, with D possibly being TRBD1 (5 bases). Trimming pared 4 bases from V and 5 bases from J, leaving 8 bases between. This CDR3 comprises 13 residues. Here the CDR3 reads CASSSQVTGELFF. The CDR3 DNA sequence: TGTGCCAGCAGTTCACAGGTGACCGGGGAGCTGTTTTTT.

This rearrangement joins TRBV28 to TRBJ1-5, with 7 bases aligning to TRBD1. The germline V gene encodes CDR1 MDHEN and CDR2 SYDVKM. The CDR3 length is 14 residues. With V trimmed by 9 bases and J by 0 bases, 5 bases remained unmatched. The CDR3: CASGTVLSNQPQHF. DNA for the CDR3: TGTGCCAGTGGGACAGTTCTTAGCAATCAGCCCCAGCATTTT.

The V call is TRBV20-1, the J call TRBJ2-7; D remains ambiguous. The CDR3 consists of 11 residues. Germline loops: CDR1 DFQATT, CDR2 SNEGSKA (reference sequence). V was cut by 6 bases and J by 6 bases, with 12 bases left in between. Here the CDR3 DNA reads TGCAGTGCCACGCACCCGGTCGAGCAGTACTTC. Its translation: CSATHPVEQYF.

This chain uses TRBV24-1 with TRBJ2-7; 9 bases are shared with TRBD1. Germline CDR1 KGHDR, CDR2 SFDVKD. V lost 3 bases and J lost 2; bases outside the gene matches: 7. This CDR3 is 16 amino acids long. In DNA form, the CDR3 reads TGTGCCACCAGTGATCCTAGGACAGGGGAACCCTACGAGCAGTACTTC. This gives the protein CATSDPRTGEPYEQYF.

The chain employs TRBV27 and TRBJ2-2; the match to TRBD1 covers 12 bases. Germline trimming cut 5 bases from V and 4 bases from J; bases unmatched to any gene: 5. Germline-derived CDR1 and CDR2 are MNHEY and SMNVEV (reference sequence). The CDR3 runs to 16 residues. The CDR3 is CASSPRDRGPTGELFF. The CDR3 nucleotides read TGTGCCAGCAGTCCACGGGACAGGGGGCCCACCGGGGAGCTGTTTTTT.

The gene calls are TRBV27 and TRBJ2-2; 7 bases are shared with TRBD1. Germline assignment: CDR1 MNHEY and CDR2 SMNVEV (reference sequence). The CDR3 has 16 amino acids. V lost 1 base and J lost 3; bases outside the gene matches: 5. The CDR3 coding sequence is TGTGCCAGCAGTTTATGGGACAGAGAGTACACCGGGGAGCTGTTTTTT. The encoded protein is CASSLWDREYTGELFF.

CDR3 region: CSGSGYPPADTQYF. Written as DNA, the CDR3 is TGCAGCGGCAGCGGGTATCCCCCGGCAGATACGCAGTATTTT. The rearrangement uses TRBV29-1 and TRBJ2-3; weak D call: TRBD2 (6 bases). This CDR3 is built from 14 residues. The germline V gene has CDR1 SQVTM and CDR2 ANQGSEA. V lost 7 bases to trimming and J lost 4 bases, with 18 bases between them.